A selection of T cell receptor beta chains follows, all from one sample in a study of T cells in Graves' hyperthyroidism and ophthalmopathy. TCRdb fed the multiplex PCR reads into MiXCR, producing one record per CDR3 protein. The top ten clones hold approximately 19% of a sample with about 350,000 distinct CDR3 sequences, around 15% of them seen once. The sample taken for sequencing was blood. These receptors all come from an older woman with Graves' ophthalmopathy. CDR3s include the opening cysteine and the closing phenylalanine or tryptophan. Fields, in order: V gene, D gene, J gene, clone size, CDR3 protein, CDR3 DNA. A D gene is named only where the DNA matches it firmly. Clone sizes are given selectively: once, few, many, or a class where the clone is expanded.

v_call: TRBV6-1; d_call: TRBD1; j_call: TRBJ1-2; clone_size: many; cdr3_aa: CASSELLGTGTYTF; cdr3_nt: TGTGCCAGCAGTGAACTTTTAGGGACAGGGACTTACACCTTC
v_call: TRBV20-1; d_call: TRBD2; j_call: TRBJ2-1; clone_size: many; cdr3_aa: CSAISSGRAQDEQFF; cdr3_nt: TGCAGTGCTATTTCTAGCGGGAGGGCCCAGGATGAGCAGTTCTTC
v_call: TRBV27; d_call: -; j_call: TRBJ2-3; clone_size: many; cdr3_aa: CASSSRGSSDTQYF; cdr3_nt: TGTGCCAGCAGTTCCCGGGGTAGCTCAGATACGCAGTATTTT
v_call: TRBV2; d_call: -; j_call: TRBJ2-3; clone_size: many; cdr3_aa: CASSEQRNPTDTQYF; cdr3_nt: TGTGCCAGCAGTGAGCAGCGGAATCCCACAGATACGCAGTATTTT
v_call: TRBV18; d_call: TRBD2; j_call: TRBJ2-5; clone_size: few; cdr3_aa: CASSRSLAGAFKTQYF; cdr3_nt: TGTGCCAGCTCACGCTCACTAGCGGGAGCTTTTAAGACCCAGTACTTC
v_call: TRBV28; d_call: -; j_call: TRBJ2-3; clone_size: many; cdr3_aa: CASSLPGSRGDTQYF; cdr3_nt: TGTGCCAGCAGTTTACCAGGATCCAGGGGAGATACGCAGTATTTT
v_call: TRBV2; d_call: TRBD2; j_call: TRBJ2-1; clone_size: few; cdr3_aa: CARPGTREYNEQFF; cdr3_nt: TGTGCCAGACCCGGGACTAGGGAGTACAATGAGCAGTTCTTC
v_call: TRBV5-1; d_call: TRBD2; j_call: TRBJ2-2; clone_size: -; cdr3_aa: CASSLGPGLSNTGELFF; cdr3_nt: TGCGCCAGCAGCTTAGGTCCGGGACTATCGAACACCGGGGAGCTGTTTTTT
v_call: TRBV10-2; d_call: TRBD2; j_call: TRBJ2-2; clone_size: -; cdr3_aa: CASSGAAGAGELFF; cdr3_nt: TGCGCCAGCAGTGGGGCCGCGGGGGCCGGGGAGCTGTTTTTT
v_call: TRBV20-1; d_call: -; j_call: TRBJ2-1; clone_size: many; cdr3_aa: CSARVSGGNYNEQFF; cdr3_nt: TGCAGTGCTAGAGTCAGTGGGGGCAATTACAATGAGCAGTTCTTC
v_call: TRBV15; d_call: -; j_call: TRBJ2-7; clone_size: many; cdr3_aa: CATSRGYGPSEQYF; cdr3_nt: TGTGCCACCAGCAGGGGCTACGGCCCCTCCGAGCAGTACTTC
v_call: TRBV27; d_call: TRBD2; j_call: TRBJ2-1; clone_size: -; cdr3_aa: CASSPRPGAGGYNEQFF; cdr3_nt: TGTGCCAGCAGTCCCCGCCCGGGGGCGGGAGGATACAATGAGCAGTTCTTC
v_call: TRBV20-1; d_call: -; j_call: TRBJ1-5; clone_size: -; cdr3_aa: CSALQGRQPQHF; cdr3_nt: TGCAGTGCTCTACAGGGTAGGCAGCCCCAGCATTTT
v_call: TRBV28; d_call: -; j_call: TRBJ2-3; clone_size: many; cdr3_aa: CASSFTGAGTDTQYF; cdr3_nt: TGTGCCAGCAGTTTTACGGGAGCTGGTACAGATACGCAGTATTTT
v_call: TRBV5-5; d_call: TRBD2; j_call: TRBJ2-2; clone_size: many; cdr3_aa: CASRYSGTNTGELFF; cdr3_nt: TGTGCCAGCAGGTATAGCGGGACTAACACCGGGGAGCTGTTTTTT
v_call: TRBV5-1; d_call: TRBD1; j_call: TRBJ1-3; clone_size: -; cdr3_aa: CASSPDRGSGNTIYF; cdr3_nt: TGCGCCAGCAGCCCTGACAGGGGCTCTGGAAACACCATATATTTT
v_call: TRBV5-1; d_call: TRBD1; j_call: TRBJ1-3; clone_size: many; cdr3_aa: CASSFGTVISGNTIYF; cdr3_nt: TGCGCCAGCAGCTTCGGGACAGTGATCTCTGGAAACACCATATATTTT
v_call: TRBV5-1; d_call: -; j_call: TRBJ2-7; clone_size: many; cdr3_aa: CASSGVSYEQYF; cdr3_nt: TGCGCCAGCAGCGGGGTTTCCTACGAGCAGTACTTC
v_call: TRBV2; d_call: -; j_call: TRBJ1-6; clone_size: few; cdr3_aa: CASRRNSSYNSPLHF; cdr3_nt: TGTGCCAGCAGGAGGAACAGCTCCTATAATTCACCCCTCCACTTT
v_call: TRBV20-1; d_call: TRBD2; j_call: TRBJ2-4; clone_size: many; cdr3_aa: CSAKTSGDFGIQYF; cdr3_nt: TGCAGTGCTAAGACTAGCGGGGACTTTGGCATTCAGTACTTC
v_call: TRBV7-2; d_call: -; j_call: TRBJ2-3; clone_size: many; cdr3_aa: CASSSSIFWRSSSTDTQYF; cdr3_nt: TGTGCCAGCAGCTCCTCTATTTTCTGGCGCTCTTCTAGCACAGATACGCAGTATTTT
v_call: TRBV6-1; d_call: -; j_call: TRBJ2-5; clone_size: few; cdr3_aa: CASSRRDAETQYF; cdr3_nt: TGTGCCAGCAGTCGTAGGGATGCGGAGACCCAGTACTTC
v_call: TRBV6-1; d_call: TRBD2; j_call: TRBJ2-7; clone_size: few; cdr3_aa: CASRRAGGPLYEQYF; cdr3_nt: TGTGCCAGCAGACGAGCGGGAGGGCCCCTTTACGAGCAGTACTTC
v_call: TRBV4-1; d_call: -; j_call: TRBJ2-7; clone_size: -; cdr3_aa: CASSLGQGFQYEQYF; cdr3_nt: TGCGCCAGCAGCCTGGGACAAGGGTTTCAATACGAGCAGTACTTC
v_call: TRBV7-2; d_call: -; j_call: TRBJ1-6; clone_size: few; cdr3_aa: CASSFSGVGYNSPLHF; cdr3_nt: TGTGCCAGCAGCTTCTCAGGGGTCGGCTATAATTCACCCCTCCACTTT
v_call: TRBV14; d_call: -; j_call: TRBJ2-5; clone_size: few; cdr3_aa: CASSQFVEETQYF; cdr3_nt: TGTGCCAGCAGCCAATTTGTAGAAGAGACCCAGTACTTC
v_call: TRBV2; d_call: TRBD2; j_call: TRBJ2-2; clone_size: many; cdr3_aa: CASRGAGGQNTGELFF; cdr3_nt: TGTGCCAGCAGGGGCGCGGGAGGCCAGAACACCGGGGAGCTGTTTTTT
v_call: TRBV12-3/TRBV12-4; d_call: TRBD2; j_call: TRBJ2-1; clone_size: many; cdr3_aa: CASSRGLAGPYNEQFF; cdr3_nt: TGTGCCAGCAGTCGCGGACTAGCGGGGCCCTACAATGAGCAGTTCTTC
v_call: TRBV12-3/TRBV12-4; d_call: -; j_call: TRBJ2-5; clone_size: many; cdr3_aa: CASSLTGAQYF; cdr3_nt: TGTGCCAGCAGTCTCACAGGAGCCCAGTACTTC
v_call: TRBV5-1; d_call: TRBD1; j_call: TRBJ2-7; clone_size: many; cdr3_aa: CASSYRDRSSYEQYF; cdr3_nt: TGCGCCAGCAGCTACCGGGACAGGAGCTCCTACGAGCAGTACTTC
v_call: TRBV29-1; d_call: TRBD2; j_call: TRBJ2-1; clone_size: few; cdr3_aa: CSVVTSGRGEQFF; cdr3_nt: TGCAGCGTTGTAACTAGCGGGAGAGGTGAGCAGTTCTTC
v_call: TRBV3-1; d_call: TRBD1; j_call: TRBJ1-4; clone_size: many; cdr3_aa: CASSQRGGDEKLFF; cdr3_nt: TGTGCCAGCAGCCAAAGAGGGGGCGACGAAAAACTGTTTTTT
v_call: TRBV6-1; d_call: -; j_call: TRBJ2-7; clone_size: few; cdr3_aa: CASRPWTAPYEQYF; cdr3_nt: TGTGCCAGCAGACCATGGACGGCTCCCTACGAGCAGTACTTC
v_call: TRBV20-1; d_call: TRBD2; j_call: TRBJ2-1; clone_size: few; cdr3_aa: CSAPSGRVNEQFF; cdr3_nt: TGCAGTGCACCTAGCGGGAGGGTAAATGAGCAGTTCTTC
v_call: TRBV19; d_call: TRBD2; j_call: TRBJ2-3; clone_size: many; cdr3_aa: CASSTLLGGRALADTQYF; cdr3_nt: TGTGCCAGTAGTACGCTTCTGGGCGGGAGGGCTCTCGCAGATACGCAGTATTTT
v_call: TRBV5-1; d_call: -; j_call: TRBJ1-1; clone_size: many; cdr3_aa: CASSRGGMNTEAFF; cdr3_nt: TGCGCCAGCAGCCGGGGGGGGATGAACACTGAAGCTTTCTTT
v_call: TRBV11-2; d_call: TRBD1; j_call: TRBJ2-5; clone_size: many; cdr3_aa: CASSATGTETQYF; cdr3_nt: TGTGCCAGCAGCGCGACAGGGACAGAGACCCAGTACTTC
v_call: TRBV20-1; d_call: TRBD1; j_call: TRBJ2-1; clone_size: many; cdr3_aa: CSATGTGGYNEQFF; cdr3_nt: TGCAGTGCTACCGGGACAGGGGGGTACAATGAGCAGTTCTTC
v_call: TRBV28; d_call: -; j_call: TRBJ1-4; clone_size: -; cdr3_aa: CASSWAEGEKLFF; cdr3_nt: TGTGCCAGCAGTTGGGCGGAGGGGGAAAAACTGTTTTTT
v_call: TRBV20-1; d_call: -; j_call: TRBJ1-1; clone_size: -; cdr3_aa: CSAIPGTGPNTEAFF; cdr3_nt: TGCAGTGCTATTCCCGGGACTGGGCCGAACACTGAAGCTTTCTTT